These 14 T cell receptor beta chains originate from one sample sequenced in a study of CD4 T cells in relation to SARS-CoV-2 and coronaviruses. Before the COVID-19 pandemic, during about 2011-2019, CD4+ T cells were taken from unexposed donors. Using immunoSEQ multiplex PCR, the repertoire was profiled, and TCRdb retains in-frame clones only, with some absent. Of 60,000 to 65,000 clones detected, less than 95% appear once; the ten largest clones hold about 0.14%. Sequences were obtained from naive CD4+ T cells from PBMCs. Stated subset: naive CD4+ T cells isolated by negative enrichment. Receptors were obtained from a human donor in good health.

The J gene is TRBJ2-7, the V gene TRBV28; a weak D match, TRBD2 (5 bases). Trimming removed 7 bases at V and 2 bases at J, with 21 bases between. CDR1 and CDR2 (germline): MDHEN, SYDVKM. The CDR3 spans 16 residues. The DNA for the CDR3 is TGTGCCAGCACCCCGCCCCAGGCCGGGGTAGCCTACGAGCAGTACTTC. As protein: CASTPPQAGVAYEQYF.

This chain connects TRBV28 to TRBJ1-5; 10 bases are shared with TRBD1. Unmatched junction bases numbered 22, after V lost 6 bases and J lost 2 bases. CDR3 length equals 21 residues. CDR1 and CDR2 from the germline V gene are MDHEN and SYDVKM. DNA of the CDR3: TGTGCCAGCAGCTTTACACATCCGGGACAGGGGTTGAAAGTGGGCAATCAGCCCCAGCATTTT. Its protein product is CASSFTHPGQGLKVGNQPQHF.

The CDR3 protein is CASSSGQRWETQYF. CDR3 nucleotides: TGTGCCAGCAGCTCCGGACAGCGATGGGAGACCCAGTACTTC. The chain is built from TRBV7-2 and TRBJ2-5; D may be TRBD1 (6 bases). V dropped 4 bases and J dropped 5 bases, with 14 bases sitting between them. The CDR3 totals 14 residues. CDR1 and CDR2 (germline): SGHTA, FQGNSA.

In this sample, this clone turned up once. The chain couples TRBV5-1 to TRBJ1-4; D remains ambiguous. The end of the DNA fits TRBJ2-2 better, so the J call may be wrong. The germline CDR1 and CDR2 sequences are SGHRS and YFSETQ. This CDR3 is built from 14 residues. The CDR3 DNA is TGCGCCAGCAGCTTGACTACATTTCCGAGGGAGCTGTTTTTT. This encodes CASSLTTFPRELFF.

This clone is a singleton in its sample. J is TRBJ2-1 and V is TRBV5-1; TRBD2 agrees at 8 bases. The CDR3 runs 16 residues. After removal of 4 bases from V and 4 bases from J, the junction contained 10 bases not matched to a gene. In germline, CDR1 is SGHRS, CDR2 YFSETQ. CDR3 region: CASSVGGASGYNEQFF. In nucleotides, the CDR3 is TGCGCCAGCAGCGTCGGGGGGGCCTCGGGGTACAATGAGCAGTTCTTC.

J is TRBJ2-3 and V is TRBV5-6; D unclear. The CDR3 length is 11 residues. CDR1 and CDR2 from the germline V gene are SGHDT and YYEEEE. V lost 4 bases and J 4 bases, leaving 4 bases between the germline ends. This CDR3 is CASSRSDTQYF. DNA of the CDR3: TGTGCCAGCAGCCGTTCAGATACGCAGTATTTT.

The gene calls are TRBV27 and TRBJ2-5; a possible D gene is TRBD1 (6 bases). In germline, CDR1 is MNHEY, CDR2 SMNVEV (reference sequence). The CDR3 sequence is 15 residues long. Trimming stripped 3 bases from V and 1 base from J, with 12 bases between. In nucleotides, the CDR3 is TGTGCCAGCAGTTTGCAGGGGCCCCGCCAAGAGACCCAGTACTTC. Its protein product is CASSLQGPRQETQYF.

CDR3 sequence: CASSPVGSGANVLTF. Written as DNA, the CDR3 is TGCGCCAGCAGCCCGGTGGGGTCTGGGGCCAACGTCCTGACTTTC. The chain employs TRBV5-1 and TRBJ2-6; D gene uncertain. The CDR3 is made up of 15 amino acids. Germline V lookup: CDR1 SGHRS, CDR2 YFSETQ. Trimming stripped 4 bases from V and 1 base from J, with 9 bases between.

This chain links TRBV28 with TRBJ2-7; 7 bases are shared with TRBD1. Germline loops: CDR1 MDHEN, CDR2 SYDVKM. The CDR3 length is 13 residues. V gave up 6 bases and J gave up 5 bases; unmatched junction bases: 7. In nucleotides, the CDR3 is TGTGCCAGCAGGGGGACAGTTGGGGACGAGCAGTACTTC. Encoded protein: CASRGTVGDEQYF.

The V and J genes are TRBV18 and TRBJ2-1, with 7 bases aligning to TRBD1. The CDR3 consists of 14 residues. Germline lookup yields CDR1 KGHSH and CDR2 LQKENI. After removal of 8 bases from V and 0 bases from J, the junction contained 4 bases not matched to a gene. The CDR3 DNA reads TGTGCCAGCCTGAGGGGGCCCTCCTACAATGAGCAGTTCTTC. Translated: CASLRGPSYNEQFF.

The rearrangement links TRBV20-1 to TRBJ2-7; no clear D gene. In germline, CDR1 is DFQATT, CDR2 SNEGSKA (reference sequence). Trimming left V 7 bases short and J 0 bases short, with 4 bases between. The CDR3 extends over 10 amino acids. CDR3 sequence (DNA): TGCAGTGTAGCCTCCTACGAGCAGTACTTC. Amino acid sequence: CSVASYEQYF.

The chain has TRBV5-1 and TRBJ2-4; 8 nucleotides match TRBD2. The length of the CDR3 is 15 residues. Trimming removed 0 bases from V and 7 bases from J; junction bases left unmatched: 6. Germline lookup yields CDR1 SGHRS and CDR2 YFSETQ. The CDR3 coding sequence is TGCGCCAGCAGCTTGGACCCGACTAGCGCTAACATTCAGTACTTC. Translated, it gives CASSLDPTSANIQYF.

The chain employs TRBV2 and TRBJ1-2, with D perhaps TRBD1 (5 bases). The germline V and J ends were trimmed by 1 base and 4 bases, with 13 bases remaining between them. The germline CDR1 and CDR2 sequences are SNHLY and FYNNEI. The length of the CDR3 is 15 residues. CDR3 amino acids: CASSEVGGHRYGYTF. The DNA for the CDR3 is TGTGCCAGCAGTGAAGTCGGCGGACACCGCTATGGCTACACCTTC.

This rearrangement joins TRBV2 to TRBJ2-4, with 9 bases that match TRBD1. The CDR3 is 15 amino acids. The germline gives CDR1 SNHLY, CDR2 FYNNEI. J gave up 1 base and V 7 bases, and 5 bases lay outside the gene matches. The CDR3 region is CASIRDRVAKNIQYF. In nucleotides, the CDR3 is TGTGCCAGCATCAGGGACAGGGTCGCCAAAAACATTCAGTACTTC.